This T cell receptor (beta chain) was profiled in a study of blood T cell repertoires in COVID-19. For the study at large: The samples span acute and convalescent COVID-19 from the United States, Italy and Spain. From T cells, B-cell-depleted T cells, or PBMCs came the material, which was cDNA or gDNA.

Original data processing: Amplification of reference gene primers was used by the study to estimate nucleated cell counts. Libraries were prepared by immunoSEQ multiplex PCR; TCRdb keeps only in-frame clonotypes and omits some of them. V, J and clone size were drawn from that table, and D and trimming were deduced from the DNA. The profile shows under 130,000 clones, roughly 80% of them singletons. This CDR3 contains 14 residues. Trimming cost V 6 bases and J 6 bases; bases outside gene matches: 8. Germline lookup yields CDR1 LGHNT and CDR2 FRNRAP. This clone was picked up a small number of times. Sequenced: peripheral blood. The clonotype originates from a man aged 65 to 85 with active or convalescent COVID-19. The chain couples TRBV12-5 to TRBJ2-1; 7 bases are shared with TRBD2. CDR3 coding DNA: TGTGCTAGTGGCCTCGGAACTAGCGTCAATGAGCAGTTCTTC. Amino acid sequence: CASGLGTSVNEQFF. The variable domain in full, with the rest retrieved from reference TRBV12-5 and TRBJ2-1, is DARVTQTPRHKVTEMGQEVTMRCQPILGHNTVFWYRQTMMQGLELLAYFRNRAPLDDSGMPKDRFSAEMPDATLATLKIQPSEPRDSAVYFCASGLGTSVNEQFFGPGTRLTVL.